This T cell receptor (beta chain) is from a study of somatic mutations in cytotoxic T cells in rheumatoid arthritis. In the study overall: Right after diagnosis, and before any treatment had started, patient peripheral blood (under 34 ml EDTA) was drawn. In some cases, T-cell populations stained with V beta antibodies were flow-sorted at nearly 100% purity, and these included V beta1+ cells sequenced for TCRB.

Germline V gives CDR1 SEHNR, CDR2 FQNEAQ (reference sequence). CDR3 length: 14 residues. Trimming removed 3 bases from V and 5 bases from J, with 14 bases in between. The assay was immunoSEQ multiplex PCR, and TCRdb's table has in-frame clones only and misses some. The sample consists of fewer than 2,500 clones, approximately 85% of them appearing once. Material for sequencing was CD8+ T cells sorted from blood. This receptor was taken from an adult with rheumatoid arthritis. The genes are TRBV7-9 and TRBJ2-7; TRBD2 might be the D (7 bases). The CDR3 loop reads CASSLGGLIHEQYF. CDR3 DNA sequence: TGTGCCAGCAGCTTGGGGGGGCTTATTCACGAGCAGTACTTC. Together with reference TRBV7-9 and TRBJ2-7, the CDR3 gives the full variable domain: DTGVSQNPRHKITKRGQNVTFRCDPISEHNRLYWYRQTLGQGPEFLTYFQNEAQLEKSRLLSDRFSAERPKGSFSTLEIQRTEQGDSAMYLCASSLGGLIHEQYFGPGTRLTVT.